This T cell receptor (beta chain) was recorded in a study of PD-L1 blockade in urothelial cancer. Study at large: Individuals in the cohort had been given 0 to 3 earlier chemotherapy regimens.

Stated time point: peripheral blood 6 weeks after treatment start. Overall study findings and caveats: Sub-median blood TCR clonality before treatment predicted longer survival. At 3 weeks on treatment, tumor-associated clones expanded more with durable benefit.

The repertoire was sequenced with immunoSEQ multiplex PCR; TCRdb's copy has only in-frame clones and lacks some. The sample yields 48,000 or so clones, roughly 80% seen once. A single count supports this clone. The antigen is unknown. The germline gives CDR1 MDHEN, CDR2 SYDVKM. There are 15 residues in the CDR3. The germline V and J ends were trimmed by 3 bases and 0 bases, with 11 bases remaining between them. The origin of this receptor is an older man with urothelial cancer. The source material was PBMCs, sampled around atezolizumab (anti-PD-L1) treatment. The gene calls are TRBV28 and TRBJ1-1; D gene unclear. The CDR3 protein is CASSFETAMNTEAFF. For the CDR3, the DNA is TGTGCCAGCAGTTTCGAAACAGCAATGAACACTGAAGCTTTCTTT.